One sample yielded the 23 T cell receptor beta chains listed below, sequenced in a study of glioma-infiltrating T cells after dendritic cell vaccination. Using immunoSEQ multiplex PCR, the repertoire was profiled, and TCRdb retains in-frame clones only, with some absent. The sample includes 50,000 to 65,000 clones, more than 75% seen only once; the top ten take about 8.1%. Time point indicated: after dendritic cell vaccination, including at tumor progression/relapse. Sequencing used blood, obtained after dendritic cell vaccination. These receptors originate from a human donor with glioblastoma.

V and J are TRBV29-1 and TRBJ2-3, with TRBD1 matching over 7 bases. This CDR3 has 14 amino acids. The V segment lost 1 base and the J segment 5 bases; nucleotides outside the gene matches: 6. Germline CDR1 SQVTM, CDR2 ANQGSEA. In DNA form, the CDR3 reads TGCAGCGTTGAAGCGAGGGGGCCGGGAGATACGCAGTATTTT. Translated, it gives CSVEARGPGDTQYF.

The chain is built from TRBV5-1 and TRBJ2-1; a possible D gene is TRBD2 (5 bases). CDR3 length: 15 residues. Germline loops: CDR1 SGHRS, CDR2 YFSETQ. V lost 0 bases and J lost 4, with 11 bases in between. CDR3 DNA sequence: TGCGCCAGCAGCTTGGGATACGGGGTATACAATGAGCAGTTCTTC. It specifies CASSLGYGVYNEQFF.

The chain carries TRBV11-3 and TRBJ2-1, with 8 positions matching TRBD2. CDR1 SGHNT and CDR2 YENEEA come from the germline V gene. The V gene end was trimmed by 2 bases and the J gene end by 10 bases; junction bases not matched to a gene: 13. CDR3 length equals 16 residues. CDR3 residues: CASSLQTPGGPGEQFF. CDR3 coding DNA: TGTGCCAGCAGCTTACAGACCCCGGGGGGGCCAGGAGAGCAGTTCTTC.

The chain is built from TRBV21-1 and TRBJ2-7; no DNA check was done on the table's D call, TRBD2. TRBV21-1 is a recognized pseudogene. The CDR3 extends over 17 amino acids. DNA of the CDR3: TGTGCCAGCAGCAAATTCGGCGAGGGCCCCCAAAAATACGAGCAGTACTTC. This codes for CASSKFGEGPQKYEQYF.

The gene calls are TRBV5-6 and TRBJ1-2; 12 nucleotides agree with TRBD1. The V segment lost 4 bases and the J segment 4 bases; nucleotides outside the gene matches: 11. The CDR3 covers 17 residues. Germline V gene data show CDR1 as SGHDT and CDR2 as YYEEEE. In DNA, the CDR3 is TGTGCCAGCAGCGAGGGGACAGGGGGCTATCTTTTCTATGGCTACACCTTC. This encodes CASSEGTGGYLFYGYTF.

The chain is built from TRBV12-1 and TRBJ2-2; the DNA was not used to check the table's D call, TRBD2. TRBV12-1 is flagged as a pseudogene. This CDR3 contains 18 residues. Here the CDR3 DNA reads TGTGCCAGCAGCTTGGGTGGCAGTAGCCAAGAATTTCCCGGGGAGCTGTTTTTT. It codes for CASSLGGSSQEFPGELFF.

This chain connects TRBV2 to TRBJ2-6, with TRBD2 identical over 9 bases. This CDR3 has 21 residues. Germline V gene sequence: CDR1 SNHLY, CDR2 FYNNEI. J lost 1 base, V lost 1 base, and 14 bases had no gene match. The CDR3 is CASSEGWGRAGGPSGANVLTF. The DNA for the CDR3 is TGTGCCAGCAGTGAAGGTTGGGGTCGGGCGGGGGGGCCGTCTGGGGCCAACGTCCTGACTTTC. The variable domain in full, with the rest retrieved from reference TRBV2 and TRBJ2-6, is EPEVTQTPSHQVTQMGQEVILRCVPISNHLYFYWYRQILGQKVEFLVSFYNNEISEKSEIFDDQFSVERPDGSNFTLKIRSTKLEDSAMYFCASSEGWGRAGGPSGANVLTFGAGSRLTVL.

This chain links TRBV13 with TRBJ1-2; D not certain. V was cut by 5 bases and J by 3 bases, with 13 bases left in between. From germline, CDR1 is PRHDT and CDR2 FYEKMQ (reference sequence). The CDR3 is 14 amino acids. CDR3 sequence (DNA): TGTGCCAGCAGCCCACGACAACACTACTATGGCTACACCTTC. Translating gives CASSPRQHYYGYTF. The variable domain in full, completed from reference TRBV13 and TRBJ1-2, reads AAGVIQSPRHLIKEKRETATLKCYPIPRHDTVYWYQQGPGQDPQFLISFYEKMQSDKGSIPDRFSAQQFSDYHSELNMSSLELGDSALYFCASSPRQHYYGYTFGSGTRLTVV.

The CDR3 loop reads CASSLVRQTGGSSYEQYF. The CDR3 DNA reads as TGTGCCAGCAGCTTAGTTCGTCAAACGGGGGGTAGCTCCTACGAGCAGTACTTC. The V call is TRBV7-2, the J call TRBJ2-5; TRBD2 matches 7 bases. The J call could be wrong; TRBJ2-7 is a better fit for the DNA end. This CDR3 comprises 18 residues. The V gene's germline CDR1 is SGHTA and CDR2 FQGNSA.

This sequence joins TRBV5-1 and TRBJ2-7; 10 positions agree with TRBD1. Per germline, CDR1 SGHRS and CDR2 YFSETQ. After removal of 4 bases from V and 5 bases from J, the junction contained 9 bases not matched to a gene. The CDR3 covers 15 residues. The CDR3 region has the DNA TGCGCCAGCAGCCCGTCTGGGACAGGGGTCAACGAGCAGTACTTC. Translated: CASSPSGTGVNEQYF.

The chain uses TRBV5-6 and TRBJ1-4; 8 bases match TRBD1. Germline CDR1 SGHDT, CDR2 YYEEEE. V dropped 4 bases and J dropped 0; count of bases not matched to a gene: 5. The CDR3 extends over 16 amino acids. CDR3 region: CASSRTGFPTNEKLFF. In nucleotides, the CDR3 is TGTGCCAGCAGCAGGACAGGGTTCCCAACTAATGAAAAACTGTTTTTT.

The gene calls are TRBV27 and TRBJ2-1; TRBD2 matches at 10 bases. The CDR3 has 14 amino acids. J was trimmed by 6 bases and V by 3 bases; bases with no gene match: 2. Germline V gives CDR1 MNHEY, CDR2 SMNVEV (reference sequence). CDR3 nucleotide sequence: TGTGCCAGCAGTTTGAGCGGGGGGGCCAATGAGCAGTTCTTC. It specifies CASSLSGGANEQFF.

The chain combines TRBV2 with TRBJ2-7, with D perhaps matching TRBD1 (5 bases). V lost 3 bases and J lost 5, with 14 bases in between. This CDR3 is 14 amino acids long. Germline CDR1 is SNHLY and CDR2 is FYNNEI. The CDR3 coding sequence is TGTGCCAGCAGTGAGTGGCAGGGTCCCCACGAGCAGTACTTC. Translating gives CASSEWQGPHEQYF.

This chain uses TRBV7-2 with TRBJ2-2; 7 nucleotides agree with TRBD2. The CDR3 contains 17 residues. The junction had 11 bases not matched to a gene; V was cut back by 0 bases and J by 7 bases. Germline V gene sequence: CDR1 SGHTA, CDR2 FQGNSA. The CDR3 reads CASSLAGGYFLGGELFF. CDR3 DNA: TGTGCCAGCAGCTTAGCCGGGGGGTACTTTTTGGGCGGGGAGCTGTTTTTT.

A remark on this clone: This sequence is one base from a far larger clone and is likely a read error. In the same sample, other DNA sequences code for this CDR3. This rearrangement joins TRBV5-4 to TRBJ2-7; a weak D match, TRBD1 (6 bases). Trimming cost V 4 bases and J 4 bases, with 15 bases left between them. Germline CDR1 reads SGHNT; CDR2 reads YYREEE (reference sequence). This CDR3 region has 14 residues. DNA for the CDR3: TGTGCCAGCAGCCAAACGACAGGTATATACGAGCAGTACTTC. It is translated as CASSQTTGIYEQYF.

The CDR3 DNA reads as TGTGCCAGCAGCTTGGTCCCGGGTACCGATTCACCCCTCCACTTT. It encodes CASSLVPGTDSPLHF. V is TRBV5-4 and J is TRBJ1-6; no reliable D call. The CDR3 spans 15 residues. In germline, CDR1 is SGHNT, CDR2 YYREEE (reference sequence). With 0 bases removed from V and 8 bases from J, the gap between germline ends came to 12 bases.

The gene calls are TRBV7-9 and TRBJ2-3; D ambiguous. CDR3 length equals 14 residues. The ends were cut back, 6 bases at V and 0 bases at J, with 10 bases in the middle. The germline V gene has CDR1 SEHNR and CDR2 FQNEAQ (reference sequence). In nucleotides, the CDR3 is TGTGCCAGCAGTCCCCCCACTAGCACAGATACGCAGTATTTT. It encodes CASSPPTSTDTQYF.

The chain links TRBV28 to TRBJ1-5; 9 nucleotides agree with TRBD1. Trimming at V came to 5 bases and at J to 2 bases, leaving 4 bases not matched to a gene. The CDR3 runs 15 residues. Germline CDR1 and CDR2: MDHEN and SYDVKM. Here the CDR3 reads CASSRGQGGNQPQHF. The CDR3 DNA sequence: TGTGCCAGCAGTCGGGGACAGGGTGGCAATCAGCCCCAGCATTTT. Full variable domain (missing parts from reference TRBV28 and TRBJ1-5): DVKVTQSSRYLVKRTGEKVFLECVQDMDHENMFWYRQDPGLGLRLIYFSYDVKMKEKGDIPEGYSVSREKKERFSLILESASTNQTSMYLCASSRGQGGNQPQHFGDGTRLSIL.

The chain employs TRBV4-2 and TRBJ2-1, with 10 bases lining up with TRBD1. Germline CDR1 reads LGHNA; CDR2 reads YNFKEQ. The CDR3 runs to 15 residues. V shed 6 bases, J shed 8 bases, and the junction held 10 bases outside the gene matches. CDR3 sequence reads: CASSFRDRGIDEQFF. CDR3 DNA: TGTGCCAGCAGTTTTCGGGACAGGGGTATTGATGAGCAGTTCTTC.

This sequence joins TRBV4-3 and TRBJ1-6, with 7 positions matching TRBD1. This CDR3 contains 17 residues. V lost 1 base, J lost 7 bases, and 10 bases stayed unmatched. Germline V CDR1 and CDR2: LGHNA, YSLEER. CDR3 DNA: TGCGCCAGCAGCCAAGCCGAAACAGGGGCGGGGAATTCACCCCTCCACTTT. It yields the protein CASSQAETGAGNSPLHF.

The chain recombines TRBV13 with TRBJ2-5; D gene unclear. V gave up 3 bases and J gave up 2 bases, with 7 bases separating them. The CDR3 extends over 13 amino acids. CDR1 PRHDT and CDR2 FYEKMQ come from the germline V gene (reference sequence). CDR3 DNA: TGTGCCAGCAGCTTGAGGAGACAAGAGACCCAGTACTTC. Translating it yields CASSLRRQETQYF.

This chain uses TRBV6-5 with TRBJ1-2, with 10 bases aligning to TRBD1. V lost 6 bases and J lost 7; bases outside the gene matches: 5. The CDR3 runs 13 residues. Germline V gives CDR1 MNHEY, CDR2 SVGAGI. This CDR3 is CASSSDRGLGYTF. DNA of the CDR3: TGTGCCAGCAGCTCCGACAGGGGGCTTGGCTACACCTTC.

The chain is built from TRBV6-5 and TRBJ1-5, with D perhaps TRBD1 (5 bases). Germline values: CDR1 MNHEY, CDR2 SVGAGI. The CDR3 has 15 amino acids. Trimming pared 6 bases from V and 0 bases from J, leaving 12 bases between. The CDR3 region is CASRRQRYSNQPQHF. The DNA of the CDR3 is TGTGCCAGCAGACGACAGAGATATAGCAATCAGCCCCAGCATTTT.